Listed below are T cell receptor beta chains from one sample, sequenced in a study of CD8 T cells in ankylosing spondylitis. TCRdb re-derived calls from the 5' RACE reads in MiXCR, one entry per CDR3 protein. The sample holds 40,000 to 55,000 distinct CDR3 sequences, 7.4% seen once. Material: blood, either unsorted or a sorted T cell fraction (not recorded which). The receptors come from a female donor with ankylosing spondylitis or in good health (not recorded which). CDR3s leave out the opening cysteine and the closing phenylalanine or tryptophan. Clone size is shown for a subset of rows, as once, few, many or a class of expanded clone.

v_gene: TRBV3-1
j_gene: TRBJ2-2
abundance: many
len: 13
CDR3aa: ASSWDTTNTGELF

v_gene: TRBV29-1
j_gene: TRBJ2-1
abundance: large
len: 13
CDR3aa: SVEVWDSKYNEQF

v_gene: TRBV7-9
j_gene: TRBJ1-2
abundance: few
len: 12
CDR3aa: ASSPKGGNYGYT

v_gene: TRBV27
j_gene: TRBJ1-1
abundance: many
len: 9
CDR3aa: ASRRNTEAF

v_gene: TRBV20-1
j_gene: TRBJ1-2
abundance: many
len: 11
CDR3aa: SARQEVIYGYT

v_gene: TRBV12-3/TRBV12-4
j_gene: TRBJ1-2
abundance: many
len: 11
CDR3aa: ASSSGTGSSYT

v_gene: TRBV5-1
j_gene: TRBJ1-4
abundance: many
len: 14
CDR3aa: ASSPEAGQGGEKLF

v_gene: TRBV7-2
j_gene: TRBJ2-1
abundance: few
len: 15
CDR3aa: ASSPDLAVSSYNEQF

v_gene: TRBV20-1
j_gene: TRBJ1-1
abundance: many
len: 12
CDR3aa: SAKIGHKNTEAF

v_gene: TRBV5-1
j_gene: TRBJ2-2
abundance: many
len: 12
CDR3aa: ASSEGLGTGELF

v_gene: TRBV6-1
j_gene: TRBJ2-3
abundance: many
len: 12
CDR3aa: ASILGGQSDTQY

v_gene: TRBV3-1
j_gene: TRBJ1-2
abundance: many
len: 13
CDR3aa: ASSPTGTVSYGYT

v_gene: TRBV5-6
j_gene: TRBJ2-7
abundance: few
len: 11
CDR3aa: ASSFSVEYEQY

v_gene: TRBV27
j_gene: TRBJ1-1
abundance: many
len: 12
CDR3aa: ASSLLTANTEAF

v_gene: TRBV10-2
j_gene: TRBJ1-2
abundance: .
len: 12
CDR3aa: ASSGTGTGDGYT

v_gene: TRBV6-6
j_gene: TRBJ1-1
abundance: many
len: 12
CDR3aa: ASSQDGLNTEAF

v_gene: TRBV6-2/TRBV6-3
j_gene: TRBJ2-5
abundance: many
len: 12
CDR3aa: ASSSRLGGETQY

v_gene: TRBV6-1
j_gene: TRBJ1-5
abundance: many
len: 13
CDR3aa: ASSVSFQGGQPQH

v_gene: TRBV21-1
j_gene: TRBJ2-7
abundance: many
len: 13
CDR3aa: ARAGDSLRGDEQY

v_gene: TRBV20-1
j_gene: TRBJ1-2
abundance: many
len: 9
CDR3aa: RGLANYGYT

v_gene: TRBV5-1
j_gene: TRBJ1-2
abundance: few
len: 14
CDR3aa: ASSLRGQGGEYGYT

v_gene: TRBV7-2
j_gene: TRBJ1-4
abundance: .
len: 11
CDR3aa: ASSSRTGEKLF

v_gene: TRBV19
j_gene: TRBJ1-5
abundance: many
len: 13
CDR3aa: ASSIGLGNYQPQH

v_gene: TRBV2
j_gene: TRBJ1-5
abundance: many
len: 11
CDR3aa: ASSINSNQPQH

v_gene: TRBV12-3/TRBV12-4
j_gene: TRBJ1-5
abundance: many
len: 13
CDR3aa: ASSRDSALNQPQH

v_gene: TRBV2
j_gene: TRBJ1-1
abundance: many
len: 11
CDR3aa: ASRDNQNTEAF

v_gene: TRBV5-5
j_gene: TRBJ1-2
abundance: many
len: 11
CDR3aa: ASSVGQGYGYT

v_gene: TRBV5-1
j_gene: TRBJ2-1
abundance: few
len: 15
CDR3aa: ASTRDETSGGANEQF

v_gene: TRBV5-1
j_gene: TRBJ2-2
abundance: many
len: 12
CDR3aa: ASSPGTHTGELF

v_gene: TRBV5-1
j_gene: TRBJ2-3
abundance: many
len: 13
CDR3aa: ASSLSRGLADTQY

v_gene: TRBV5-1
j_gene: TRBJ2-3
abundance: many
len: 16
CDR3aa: ASSAGQLAGGVPDTQY

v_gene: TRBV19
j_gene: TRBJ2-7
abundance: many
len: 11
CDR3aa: ASSMLEGNEQY

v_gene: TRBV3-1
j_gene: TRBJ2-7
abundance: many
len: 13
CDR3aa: ASSLGDRGSYEQY

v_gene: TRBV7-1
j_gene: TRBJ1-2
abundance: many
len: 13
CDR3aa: ASSSIRGAPYGYT

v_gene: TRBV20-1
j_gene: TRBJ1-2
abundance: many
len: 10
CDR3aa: SASLREDGYT

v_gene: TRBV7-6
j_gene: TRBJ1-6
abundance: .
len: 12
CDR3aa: ASSRGQGNLPLH

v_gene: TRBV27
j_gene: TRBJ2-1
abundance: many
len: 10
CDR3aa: ASKRTTNEQF

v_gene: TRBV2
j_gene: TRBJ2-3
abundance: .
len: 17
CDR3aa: ACCSPPPWTHASTDTQY

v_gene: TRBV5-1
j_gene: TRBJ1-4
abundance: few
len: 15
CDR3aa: ASSLLSTRRGNEKLF

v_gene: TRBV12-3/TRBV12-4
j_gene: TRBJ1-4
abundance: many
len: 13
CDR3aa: ASSHPQGGREKLF

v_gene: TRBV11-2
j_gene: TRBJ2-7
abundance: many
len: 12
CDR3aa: ASSSAGTVWEQY

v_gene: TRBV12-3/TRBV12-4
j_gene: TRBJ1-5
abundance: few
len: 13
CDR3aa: ASSPTGRGNQPQH

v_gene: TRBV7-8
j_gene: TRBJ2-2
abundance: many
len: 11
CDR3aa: ASSLKGAGELF